Below are 15 T cell receptor beta chains sequenced from a single sample in a study of T cells in Graves' hyperthyroidism and ophthalmopathy. Amplified TCR beta CDR3 regions derived from RNA transcripts. The HTBI primer set served for first-round RT-PCR of the TCR CDR3. TCRdb re-derived calls from the multiplex PCR reads in MiXCR, one entry per CDR3 protein. The sample records under 350,000 distinct CDR3 sequences, about a sixth being singletons. The sequencing sample was made of blood. These TCRs come from a woman aged 55-69 years with Graves' ophthalmopathy.

This clonotype was recorded at least ten times. The chain uses TRBV10-3 and TRBJ1-1; the D gene is possibly TRBD1 (6 bases). The CDR3 is made up of 13 amino acids. V was trimmed by 4 bases and J by 5 bases, leaving 11 bases between them. Germline V CDR1 and CDR2: ENHRY, SYGVKD. The CDR3 DNA follows: TGTGCCATCAGTGGACGGACAGTAACTGAAGCTTTCTTT. Translation: CAISGRTVTEAFF.

This clonotype came up a few times. The chain has TRBV6-1 and TRBJ1-2; D uncertain. Between the trimmed V and J ends, which lost 5 bases and 6 bases, there was a span of 13 bases. The CDR3 totals 13 residues. Germline CDR1 is MNHNS and CDR2 is SASEGT. For the CDR3, the DNA is TGTGCCAGCAGTTACGCGGCAGTGGATGGCTACACCTTC. It encodes CASSYAAVDGYTF.

This clonotype has ten or more counts. The chain combines TRBV3-2 with TRBJ2-7; the D call of TRBD1 is as the table states it, not checked on the DNA. TRBV3-2 is a pseudogene. The CDR3 runs to 16 residues. CDR3 sequence: CASSKDDGTGAYEQYF. The CDR3 bases are TGTGCCAGCAGCAAGGATGACGGGACAGGAGCCTACGAGCAGTACTTC.

V gene TRBV4-3 combines with J gene TRBJ2-7; D is possibly TRBD1 (5 bases). This CDR3 spans 14 amino acids. Germline V gene data show CDR1 as LGHNA and CDR2 as YSLEER. Trimming cost V 0 bases and J 6 bases, with 12 bases left between them. CDR3: CASSQEGRGSEQYF. The CDR3, as DNA: TGCGCCAGCAGCCAAGAAGGAAGGGGCAGCGAGCAGTACTTC.

In its sample, this clonotype was seen many times. The chain couples TRBV27 to TRBJ2-1; D gene ambiguous. Germline V CDR1 and CDR2: MNHEY, SMNVEV (reference sequence). Trimming removed 2 bases from V and 5 bases from J, with 13 bases in between. The CDR3 is 15 residues long. The CDR3 DNA follows: TGTGCCAGCAGTTTAACCGACCAACCTAACAATGAGCAGTTCTTC. This gives the protein CASSLTDQPNNEQFF.

This clonotype showed up many times. J is TRBJ2-1 and V is TRBV27; D call uncertain. This CDR3 region has 12 residues. The V end lost 6 bases, the J end lost 1 base, and 4 bases lay between the germline ends. Germline assignment: CDR1 MNHEY and CDR2 SMNVEV (reference sequence). The chain's CDR3 is CASRPSYNEQFF. The CDR3 nucleotides read TGTGCCAGCAGACCGTCCTACAATGAGCAGTTCTTC.

This clonotype occurred a few times. V usage is TRBV5-1 and J usage is TRBJ2-3, with 7 nucleotides matching TRBD1. The CDR3 is 15 amino acids. After removal of 10 bases from V and 2 bases from J, the junction contained 13 bases not matched to a gene. Germline V lookup: CDR1 SGHRS, CDR2 YFSETQ. The CDR3 loop reads CAGKTGPKSTDTQYF. CDR3 bases: TGCGCCGGAAAGACAGGGCCAAAATCCACAGATACGCAGTATTTT.

This clonotype was seen only a few times. The chain combines TRBV7-9 with TRBJ1-2, with TRBD1 matching over 10 bases. The V and J ends lost 5 bases and 8 bases, in that order; junction bases with no gene match: 14. Germline-derived CDR1 and CDR2 are SEHNR and FQNEAQ (reference sequence). The CDR3 sequence is 16 residues long. Here the CDR3 DNA reads TGTGCCAGCAGCCAAACGACAGGGGGCAAGCTAGGCGGCTACACCTTC. Translated, it gives CASSQTTGGKLGGYTF.

The table lists this clonotype with many counts. V gene TRBV6-5 combines with J gene TRBJ2-1; D is unresolved. Trimming pared 0 bases from V and 3 bases from J, leaving 6 bases between. The CDR3 loop spans 14 amino acids. The germline V gene has CDR1 MNHEY and CDR2 SVGAGI. CDR3 region: CASSYSSFYNEQFF. CDR3 nucleotides: TGTGCCAGCAGTTACTCGTCTTTCTACAATGAGCAGTTCTTC.

This clonotype was detected ten times or more. The gene calls are TRBV6-1 and TRBJ2-7, with TRBD2 as a possible D gene (6 bases). The V and J ends lost 5 bases and 2 bases respectively, with 16 bases between them. CDR3 length: 15 residues. The germline V gene has CDR1 MNHNS and CDR2 SASEGT. The CDR3 nucleotides are TGTGCCAGCAGTCAAACCGGGACTTCCCCCTACGAGCAGTACTTC. Translation: CASSQTGTSPYEQYF.

This clonotype showed up just a few times. The rearrangement joins TRBV30 to TRBJ1-2; 8 bases line up with TRBD1. The CDR3 runs to 15 residues. Germline CDR1 reads GTSNPN; CDR2 reads SVGIG (reference sequence). After removal of 0 bases from V and 9 bases from J, the junction contained 12 bases not matched to a gene. The CDR3 reads CAWSVRTGQAGRYTF. DNA for the CDR3: TGTGCCTGGAGTGTCCGGACAGGGCAGGCCGGACGCTACACCTTC.

V is TRBV5-6 and J is TRBJ1-1; D is unclear. The CDR3 is made up of 11 amino acids. V lost 4 bases and J 7 bases, leaving 8 bases between the germline ends. Germline CDR1 reads SGHDT; CDR2 reads YYEEEE. CDR3 DNA sequence: TGTGCCAGCAGCAGAGACCATGAAGCTTTCTTT. Translated, it gives CASSRDHEAFF. The full variable domain, in which reference TRBV5-6 and TRBJ1-1 provide the parts outside the CDR3, is DAGVTQSPTHLIKTRGQQVTLRCSPKSGHDTVSWYQQALGQGPQFIFQYYEEEERQRGNFPDRFSGHQFPNYSSELNVNALLLGDSALYLCASSRDHEAFFGQGTRLTVV.

This CDR3 reads CASSRTVPNEKLFF. The CDR3 nucleotides read TGTGCCAGCAGTCGGACAGTACCAAATGAAAAACTGTTTTTT. This rearrangement joins TRBV2 to TRBJ1-4; tentatively, D is TRBD1 (6 bases). The germline V and J ends were trimmed by 5 bases and 5 bases, with 12 bases remaining between them. Per germline, CDR1 SNHLY and CDR2 FYNNEI. CDR3 length: 14 amino acids.

The genes are TRBV6-2 or TRBV6-3 and TRBJ2-7, with 9 bases fitting TRBD2. In germline, CDR1 is MNHEY, CDR2 SVGEGT. The CDR3 contains 15 residues. With 0 bases clipped from V and 3 bases from J, the junction kept 3 bases outside the gene matches. The CDR3 bases are TGTGCCAGCAGTTACTCTTCTAGCGGGGACTACGAGCAGTACTTC. Translating it yields CASSYSSSGDYEQYF.

This clonotype was recorded a few times. The rearrangement uses TRBV6-2 or TRBV6-3 and TRBJ1-2; tentatively, D is TRBD1 (5 bases). Trimming took 4 bases from V and 3 from J, leaving 12 bases between them. Germline-derived CDR1 and CDR2 are MNHEY and SVGEGT. The CDR3 covers 14 residues. CDR3 sequence reads: CASSSGTRDYGYTF. In DNA, the CDR3 is TGTGCCAGCAGTTCCGGGACCAGAGACTATGGCTACACCTTC.